This T cell receptor (beta chain) was documented in a study of cytomegalovirus exposure and HLA in healthy donors. PCR used 60 Vbeta primers and 13 Jbeta primers. Repertoires were generated with immunoSEQ multiplex PCR, while TCRdb's copy carries only in-frame clones and drops some. In the table there are approximately 160,000 clones, over 60% of which are singletons. Regarding the study as a whole: Among TCR beta chains, those listed as cytomegalovirus-associated numbered roughly 150. Reported performance of the classifier showed diagnosis of cytomegalovirus status with high specificity and sensitivity.

The CDR3 runs to 14 residues. Trimming removed 7 bases from V and 10 bases from J; junction bases left unmatched: 9. Germline assignment: CDR1 MDHEN and CDR2 SYDVKM. About this clone itself: Antigen unknown.

Sequencing was performed on PBMCs. The chain recombines TRBV28 with TRBJ1-6, with 8 bases lining up with TRBD1. The sequence was collected from a male donor in good health and CMV-seronegative. CDR3: CASISQGARSPLHF. The DNA of the CDR3 is TGTGCCAGCATATCGCAGGGGGCGCGGTCACCCCTCCACTTT.